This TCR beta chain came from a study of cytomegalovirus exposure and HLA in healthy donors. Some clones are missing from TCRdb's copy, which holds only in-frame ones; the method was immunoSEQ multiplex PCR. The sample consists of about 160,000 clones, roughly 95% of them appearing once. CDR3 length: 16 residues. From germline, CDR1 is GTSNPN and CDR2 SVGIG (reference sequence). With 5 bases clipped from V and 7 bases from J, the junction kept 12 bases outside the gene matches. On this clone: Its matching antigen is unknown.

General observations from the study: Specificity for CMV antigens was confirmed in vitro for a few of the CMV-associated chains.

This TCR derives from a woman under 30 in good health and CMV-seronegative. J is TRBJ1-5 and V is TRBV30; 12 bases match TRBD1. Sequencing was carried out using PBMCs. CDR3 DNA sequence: TGTGCCTGGGCCCAAACCGGGACAGGGGGCTTCCAGCCCCAGCATTTT. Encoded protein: CAWAQTGTGGFQPQHF.